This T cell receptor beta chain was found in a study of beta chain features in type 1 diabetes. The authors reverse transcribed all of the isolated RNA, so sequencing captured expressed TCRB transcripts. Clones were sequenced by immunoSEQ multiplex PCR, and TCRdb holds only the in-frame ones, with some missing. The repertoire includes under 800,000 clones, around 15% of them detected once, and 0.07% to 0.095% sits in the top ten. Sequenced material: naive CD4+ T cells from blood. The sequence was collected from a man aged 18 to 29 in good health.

This chain's CDR3 is CASSPGPGVIGTIYF. In nucleotides, the CDR3 is TGTGCCAGCTCACCAGGGCCAGGGGTCATCGGCACCATATATTTT. The J gene is TRBJ1-3, the V gene TRBV18; the D gene is possibly TRBD1 (6 bases). V was clipped by 2 bases and J by 9 bases, with 17 bases between them. The CDR3 sequence is 15 residues long. The V gene's germline CDR1 is KGHSH and CDR2 LQKENI.